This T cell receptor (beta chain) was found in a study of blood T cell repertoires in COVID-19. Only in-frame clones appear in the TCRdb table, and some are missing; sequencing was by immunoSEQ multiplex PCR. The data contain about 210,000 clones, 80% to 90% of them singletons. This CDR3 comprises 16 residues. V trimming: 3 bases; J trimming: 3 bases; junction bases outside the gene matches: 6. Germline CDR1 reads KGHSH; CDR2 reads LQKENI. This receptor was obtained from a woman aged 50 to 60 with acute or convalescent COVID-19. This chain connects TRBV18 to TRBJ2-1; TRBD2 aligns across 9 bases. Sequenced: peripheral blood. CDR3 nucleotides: TGTGCCAGCTCACCTGGTAATAGCGGGGGCTACAATGAGCAGTTCTTC. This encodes CASSPGNSGGYNEQFF.